This entry lists 5 T cell receptor beta chains sequenced from one sample in a study of cytomegalovirus exposure and HLA in healthy donors. A multiplex PCR was run with 60 Vbeta primers and 13 Jbeta primers. Sequencing used immunoSEQ multiplex PCR; TCRdb keeps in-frame clones, though not all of them. The sample consists of nearly 300,000 clones, around 86% of them appearing once. The specimen was PBMCs. All receptors come from a middle-aged man in good health and CMV-seropositive.

The V gene is TRBV28, the J gene TRBJ1-4, with unresolved D. The V gene lost 6 bases and the J gene lost 6 bases, with 8 bases spanning the gap. The CDR3 sequence is 12 residues long. The germline gives CDR1 MDHEN, CDR2 SYDVKM. CDR3 DNA sequence: TGTGCCAGCAGGGAGCGGGATGAAAAACTGTTTTTT. Translated, it gives CASRERDEKLFF. The full variable domain, its missing parts supplied by reference TRBV28 and TRBJ1-4, is DVKVTQSSRYLVKRTGEKVFLECVQDMDHENMFWYRQDPGLGLRLIYFSYDVKMKEKGDIPEGYSVSREKKERFSLILESASTNQTSMYLCASRERDEKLFFGSGTQLSVL.

V usage is TRBV10-1 and J usage is TRBJ1-1; 9 bases align to TRBD1. The V and J ends lost 3 bases and 5 bases, in that order; junction bases with no gene match: 7. The CDR3 is 15 amino acids. Germline CDR1 is WNHNN and CDR2 is SYGVQD (reference sequence). CDR3 DNA sequence: TGCGCCAGCAGTGAATCGCGACAGGGGGGTACTGAAGCTTTCTTT. This encodes CASSESRQGGTEAFF.

The CDR3 is CASSLEQFF. DNA for the CDR3: TGTGCCAGCAGCCTTGAGCAGTTCTTC. The genes are TRBV6-1 and TRBJ2-1; D ambiguous. Germline assignment: CDR1 MNHNS and CDR2 SASEGT. V was trimmed by 6 bases and J by 9 bases, leaving 3 bases between them. This CDR3 region has 9 residues.

The chain joins TRBV14 to TRBJ2-1, with D hard to call. Germline V gene lookup returns CDR1 SGHDN and CDR2 FVKESK. The ends were cut back, 4 bases at V and 6 bases at J, with 22 bases in the middle. CDR3 length equals 17 residues. The chain's CDR3 is CASSLFPRSRSPNEQFF. The CDR3 DNA reads as TGTGCCAGCAGCCTCTTCCCTAGGTCTCGATCTCCCAATGAGCAGTTCTTC.

This clone was counted once. V and J are TRBV6-5 and TRBJ1-3; 8 bases match TRBD1. In germline, CDR1 is MNHEY, CDR2 SVGAGI. CDR3 length equals 15 residues. The V gene end was trimmed by 6 bases and the J gene end by 2 bases; junction bases not matched to a gene: 6. CDR3 coding DNA: TGTGCCAGCAGGAAGACAGGGGACGCTGGAAACACCATATATTTT. This gives the protein CASRKTGDAGNTIYF.